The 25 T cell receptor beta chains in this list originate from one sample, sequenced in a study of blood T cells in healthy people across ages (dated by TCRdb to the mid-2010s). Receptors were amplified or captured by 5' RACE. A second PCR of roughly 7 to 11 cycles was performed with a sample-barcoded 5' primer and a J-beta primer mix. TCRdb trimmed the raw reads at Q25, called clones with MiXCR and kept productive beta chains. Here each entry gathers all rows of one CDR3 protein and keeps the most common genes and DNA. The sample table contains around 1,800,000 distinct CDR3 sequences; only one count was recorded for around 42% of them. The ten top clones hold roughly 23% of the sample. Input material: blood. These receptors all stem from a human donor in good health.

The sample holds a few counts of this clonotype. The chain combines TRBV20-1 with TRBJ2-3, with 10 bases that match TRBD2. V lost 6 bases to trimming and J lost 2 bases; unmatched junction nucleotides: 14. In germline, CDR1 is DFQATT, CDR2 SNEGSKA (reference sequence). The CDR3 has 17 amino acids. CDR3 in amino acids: CSAPPLGLAGATDTQYF. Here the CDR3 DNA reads TGCAGTGCGCCCCCCCTCGGGCTAGCGGGGGCCACAGATACGCAGTATTTT.

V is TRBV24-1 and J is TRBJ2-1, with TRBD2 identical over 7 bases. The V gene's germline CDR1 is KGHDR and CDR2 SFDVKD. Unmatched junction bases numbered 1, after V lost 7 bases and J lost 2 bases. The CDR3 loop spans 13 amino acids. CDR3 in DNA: TGTGCCACCAGAGCGGGACCCTACAATGAGCAGTTCTTC. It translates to CATRAGPYNEQFF.

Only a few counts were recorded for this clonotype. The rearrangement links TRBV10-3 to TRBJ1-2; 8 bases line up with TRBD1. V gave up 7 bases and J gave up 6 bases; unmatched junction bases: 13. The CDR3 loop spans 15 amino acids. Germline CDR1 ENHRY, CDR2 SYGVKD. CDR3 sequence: CAITDPGGNKDGYTF. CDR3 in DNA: TGTGCCATCACTGACCCAGGGGGCAATAAGGATGGCTACACCTTC.

The CDR3 DNA sequence: TGTGCCAGCAGTTACTCATTTGTGACGGTCGAGCAGTACTTC. Its protein is CASSYSFVTVEQYF. This rearrangement joins TRBV6-5 to TRBJ2-5; D gene unclear. Near its end, the DNA agrees better with TRBJ2-7, so the J call may be wrong. The length of the CDR3 is 14 residues. Germline V CDR1 and CDR2: MNHEY, SVGAGI.

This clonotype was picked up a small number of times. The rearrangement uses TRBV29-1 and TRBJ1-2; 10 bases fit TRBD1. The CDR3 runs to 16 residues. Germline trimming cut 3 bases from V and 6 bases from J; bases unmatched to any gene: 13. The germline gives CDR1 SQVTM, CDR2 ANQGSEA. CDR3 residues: CSVDEDRGLMLNGYTF. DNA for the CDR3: TGCAGCGTTGACGAAGACAGGGGGCTGATGTTGAATGGCTACACCTTC. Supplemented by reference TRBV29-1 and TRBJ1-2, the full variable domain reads SAVISQKPSRDICQRGTSLTIQCQVDSQVTMMFWYRQQPGQSLTLIATANQGSEATYESGFVIDKFPISRPNLTFSTLTVSNMSPEDSSIYLCSVDEDRGLMLNGYTFGSGTRLTVV.

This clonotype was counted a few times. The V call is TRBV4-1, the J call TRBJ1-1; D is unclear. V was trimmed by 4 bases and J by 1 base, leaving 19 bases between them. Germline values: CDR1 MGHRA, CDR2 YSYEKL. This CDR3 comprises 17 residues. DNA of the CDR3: TGCGCCAGCAGCCCCTCATCCGCTAGGACGGGGAACACTGAAGCTTTCTTT. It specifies CASSPSSARTGNTEAFF.

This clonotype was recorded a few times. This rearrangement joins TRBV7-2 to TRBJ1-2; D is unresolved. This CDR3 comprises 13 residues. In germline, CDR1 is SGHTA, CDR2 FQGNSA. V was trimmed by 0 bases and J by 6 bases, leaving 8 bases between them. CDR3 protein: CASSLATAHGYTF. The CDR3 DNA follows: TGTGCCAGCAGCTTAGCCACAGCCCATGGCTACACCTTC.

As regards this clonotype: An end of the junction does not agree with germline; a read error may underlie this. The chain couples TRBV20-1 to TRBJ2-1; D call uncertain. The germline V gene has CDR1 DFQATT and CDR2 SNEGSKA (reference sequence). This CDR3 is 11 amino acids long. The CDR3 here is CSSASLNEQFF. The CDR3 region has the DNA TGTTCCAGCGCCTCCCTCAATGAGCAGTTCTTC.

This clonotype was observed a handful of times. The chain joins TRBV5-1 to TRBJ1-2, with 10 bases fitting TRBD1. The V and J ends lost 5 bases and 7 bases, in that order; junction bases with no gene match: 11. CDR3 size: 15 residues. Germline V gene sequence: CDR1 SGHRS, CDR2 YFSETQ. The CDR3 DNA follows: TGCGCCAGCAGTACGGGAGACAGGGGGCGCGTTGGCTACACCTTC. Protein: CASSTGDRGRVGYTF.

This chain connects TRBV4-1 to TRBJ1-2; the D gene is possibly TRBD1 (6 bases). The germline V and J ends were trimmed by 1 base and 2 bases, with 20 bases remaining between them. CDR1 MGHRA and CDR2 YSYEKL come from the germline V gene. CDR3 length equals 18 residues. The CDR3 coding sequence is TGCGCCAGCAGCCAAGGAGGACAGAGGGTCGTTTGGAACTATGGCTACACCTTC. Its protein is CASSQGGQRVVWNYGYTF.

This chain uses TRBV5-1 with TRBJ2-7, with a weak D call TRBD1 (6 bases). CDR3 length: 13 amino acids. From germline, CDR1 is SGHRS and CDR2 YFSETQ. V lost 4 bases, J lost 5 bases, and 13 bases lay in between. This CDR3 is CASSDWTVNEQYF. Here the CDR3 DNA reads TGCGCCAGCAGCGATTGGACAGTGAACGAGCAGTACTTC.

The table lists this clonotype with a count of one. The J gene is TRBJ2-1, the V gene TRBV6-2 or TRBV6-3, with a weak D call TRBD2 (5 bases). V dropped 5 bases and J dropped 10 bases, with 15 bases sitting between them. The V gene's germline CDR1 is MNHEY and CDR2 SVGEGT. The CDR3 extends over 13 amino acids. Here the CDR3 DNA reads TGTGCCAGCAGTCTATCTCTTCCGGGGGAGCAGTTCTTC. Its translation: CASSLSLPGEQFF.

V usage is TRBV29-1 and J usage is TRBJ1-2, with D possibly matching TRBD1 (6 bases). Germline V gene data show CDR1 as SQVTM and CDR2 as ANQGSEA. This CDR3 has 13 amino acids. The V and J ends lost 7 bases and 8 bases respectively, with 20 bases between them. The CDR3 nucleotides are TGCAGCGCCTTAGAGGGGGGCATGGGAGGCTACACCTTC. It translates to CSALEGGMGGYTF.

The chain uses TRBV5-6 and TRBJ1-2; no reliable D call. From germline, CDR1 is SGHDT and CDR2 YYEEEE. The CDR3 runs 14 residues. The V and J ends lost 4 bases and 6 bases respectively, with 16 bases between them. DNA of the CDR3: TGTGCCAGCAGCCCCTACCCGGGAGGAGATGGCTACACCTTC. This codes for CASSPYPGGDGYTF.

CDR3 sequence: CASSRLPTSTDTQYF. The CDR3 DNA sequence: TGTGCCAGCAGCCGTCTACCAACTAGCACAGATACGCAGTATTTT. V and J are TRBV28 and TRBJ2-3; D is uncertain. The germline V gene has CDR1 MDHEN and CDR2 SYDVKM. V dropped 6 bases and J dropped 0 bases, with 13 bases sitting between them. This CDR3 has 15 residues. The full variable domain, its missing parts supplied by reference TRBV28 and TRBJ2-3, is DVKVTQSSRYLVKRTGEKVFLECVQDMDHENMFWYRQDPGLGLRLIYFSYDVKMKEKGDIPEGYSVSREKKERFSLILESASTNQTSMYLCASSRLPTSTDTQYFGPGTRLTVL.

The CDR3 loop reads CSARDGETHNQPQHF. The CDR3 coding sequence is TGCAGTGCTAGAGATGGGGAGACGCACAATCAGCCCCAGCATTTT. The chain joins TRBV20-1 to TRBJ1-5; D is ambiguous. CDR3 length: 15 residues. V was pared by 0 bases and J by 3 bases, with 12 bases between. Germline assignment: CDR1 DFQATT and CDR2 SNEGSKA (reference sequence).

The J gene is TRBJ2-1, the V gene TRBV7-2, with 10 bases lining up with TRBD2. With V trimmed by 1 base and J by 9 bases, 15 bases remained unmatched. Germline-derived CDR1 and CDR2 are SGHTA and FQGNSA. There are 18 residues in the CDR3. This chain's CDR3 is CASSLVSASGGSSVEQFF. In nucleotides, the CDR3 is TGTGCCAGCAGCTTAGTAAGCGCTAGCGGGGGTAGCAGCGTTGAGCAGTTCTTC.

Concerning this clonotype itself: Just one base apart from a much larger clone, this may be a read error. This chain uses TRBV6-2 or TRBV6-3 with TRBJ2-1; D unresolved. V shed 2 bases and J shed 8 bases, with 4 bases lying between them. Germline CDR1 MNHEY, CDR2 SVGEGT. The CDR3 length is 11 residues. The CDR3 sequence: CASSYPDEQFF. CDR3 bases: TGTGCCAGCAGTTACCCAGATGAGCAGTTCTTC.

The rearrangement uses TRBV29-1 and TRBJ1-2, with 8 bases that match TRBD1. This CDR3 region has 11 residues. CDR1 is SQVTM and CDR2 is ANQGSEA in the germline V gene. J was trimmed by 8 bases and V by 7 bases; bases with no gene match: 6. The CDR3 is CSGQGNEGYTF. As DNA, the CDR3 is TGCAGCGGACAGGGGAATGAAGGCTACACCTTC.

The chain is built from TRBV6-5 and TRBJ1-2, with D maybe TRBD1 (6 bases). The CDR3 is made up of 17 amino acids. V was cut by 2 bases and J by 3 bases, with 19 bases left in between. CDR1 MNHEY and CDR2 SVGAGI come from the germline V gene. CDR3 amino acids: CASSYAPGQSIDYGYTF. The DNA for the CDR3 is TGTGCCAGCAGTTACGCTCCTGGACAGTCAATAGACTATGGCTACACCTTC.

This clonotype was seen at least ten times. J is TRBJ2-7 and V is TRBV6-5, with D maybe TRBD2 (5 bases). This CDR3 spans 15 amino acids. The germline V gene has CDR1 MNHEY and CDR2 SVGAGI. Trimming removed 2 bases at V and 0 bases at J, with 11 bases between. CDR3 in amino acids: CASSYSGASSYEQYF. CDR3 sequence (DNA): TGTGCCAGCAGTTACAGCGGAGCTAGCTCCTACGAGCAGTACTTC.

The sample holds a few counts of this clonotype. The CDR3 spells CASSEKGPYYLETQYF. In nucleotides, the CDR3 is TGTGCCAGCAGTGAAAAGGGGCCTTACTACCTGGAGACCCAGTACTTC. The chain combines TRBV2 with TRBJ2-5; the D gene is possibly TRBD1 (5 bases). Germline CDR1 and CDR2: SNHLY and FYNNEI. The CDR3 has 16 amino acids. Trimming shortened V by 2 bases and J by 5 bases, and 18 bases separated the two germline ends.

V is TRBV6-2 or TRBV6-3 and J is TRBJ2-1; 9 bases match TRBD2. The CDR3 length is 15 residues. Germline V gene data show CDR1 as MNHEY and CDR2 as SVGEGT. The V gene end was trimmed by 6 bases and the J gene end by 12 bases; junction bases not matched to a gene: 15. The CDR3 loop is CASSQASGVLRGQFF. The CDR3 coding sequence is TGTGCCAGCAGCCAGGCTAGCGGGGTCCTTAGGGGGCAGTTCTTC.

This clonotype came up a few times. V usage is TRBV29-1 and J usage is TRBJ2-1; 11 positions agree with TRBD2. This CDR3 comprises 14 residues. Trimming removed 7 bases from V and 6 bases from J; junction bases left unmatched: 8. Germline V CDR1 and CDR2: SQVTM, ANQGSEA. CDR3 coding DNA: TGCAGCGGTGACATTAGCGGGGGGGGCAATGAGCAGTTCTTC. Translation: CSGDISGGGNEQFF.

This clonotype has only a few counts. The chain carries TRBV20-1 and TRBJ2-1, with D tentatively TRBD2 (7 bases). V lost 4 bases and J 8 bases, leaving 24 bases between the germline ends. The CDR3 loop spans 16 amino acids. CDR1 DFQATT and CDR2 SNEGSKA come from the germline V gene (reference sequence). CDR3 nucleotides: TGCAGTGCTACCGGCCCCCTACGAGGGGGGGGAGATGAGCAGTTCTTC. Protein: CSATGPLRGGGDEQFF.